The present entry profiles one T cell receptor beta chain with its context. This entry comes from a study of blood T cell repertoires in COVID-19. Study-wide background: Sources were T cells, B-cell-depleted T cells, or PBMCs; the material itself was cDNA or gDNA.

The V end was cut by 6 bases, the J end by 0 bases, with 12 bases between. From germline, CDR1 is MDHEN and CDR2 SYDVKM. This CDR3 contains 15 residues. Participants reported their clinical history, and cohort assignment relied on those reports. Recovered status applied to Cohort 3 donors who had two consecutive negative PCRs. It also applied to those with clearance or with symptom resolution. Sequencing was performed with immunoSEQ multiplex PCR; in TCRdb, only in-frame clones are kept and a portion is missing. The sample yields a few hundred thousand clones, over 75% seen once. This chain connects TRBV28 to TRBJ1-3; no definite D call. Sequencing used PBMCs or T cells enriched from blood (not recorded which). This TCR was recovered from a woman between 25 and 40 years old who had recovered from COVID-19. In DNA, the CDR3 is TGTGCCAGCAGAACCCCCTCTAGCTCTGGAAACACCATATATTTT. It codes for CASRTPSSSGNTIYF.